The 17 T cell receptor beta chains given below trace back to one sample, sequenced in a study of blood T cell repertoires in COVID-19. TCRdb's copy holds only in-frame clones and misses some; the assay was immunoSEQ multiplex PCR. Seen here are roughly 230,000 clones, about 88% observed once, and the top ten hold about 4.6%. Input material: peripheral blood. These receptors were taken from a middle-aged woman who had recovered from COVID-19.

The chain links TRBV19 to TRBJ2-5, with 7 bases lining up with TRBD1. This CDR3 spans 13 amino acids. The V gene's germline CDR1 is LNHDA and CDR2 SQIVND (reference sequence). V was clipped by 8 bases and J by 4 bases; unmatched bases: 7. In DNA form, the CDR3 reads TGTGCCAGTGAACAGGGGAATCGAGAGACCCAGTACTTC. Its translation: CASEQGNRETQYF.

The count of this clone is one. CDR3 loop: CASRARAGATGELFF. The CDR3 region has the DNA TGCGCCAGCAGAGCCCGGGCGGGGGCCACCGGGGAGCTGTTTTTT. J is TRBJ2-2 and V is TRBV5-1; tentative D call: TRBD2 (7 bases). Trimming left V 5 bases short and J 4 bases short, with 15 bases between. CDR1 is SGHRS, CDR2 YFSETQ, per germline. This CDR3 has 15 amino acids.

V usage is TRBV18 and J usage is TRBJ1-2; D remains ambiguous. Looked up from germline, CDR1 is KGHSH and CDR2 is LQKENI. This CDR3 has 14 residues. Trimming pared 2 bases from V and 6 bases from J, leaving 13 bases between. CDR3 sequence reads: CASSPKARPHGYTF. In nucleotides, the CDR3 is TGTGCCAGCTCACCAAAGGCCAGGCCCCATGGCTACACCTTC.

V gene TRBV27 combines with J gene TRBJ2-2; TRBD1 matches 8 bases. The germline gives CDR1 MNHEY, CDR2 SMNVEV (reference sequence). Losses at the gene ends were 6 bases for V and 6 bases for J; bases not matched to a gene: 9. The CDR3 spans 15 residues. CDR3 bases: TGTGCCAGCAGAACCGGGACAGGTCTTTCCGGGGAGCTGTTTTTT. The encoded protein is CASRTGTGLSGELFF.

The chain links TRBV10-2 to TRBJ2-1; a possible D gene is TRBD2 (6 bases). The germline V gene encodes CDR1 WSHSY and CDR2 SAAADI. V lost 5 bases to trimming and J lost 9 bases, with 23 bases between them. CDR3 length: 16 amino acids. CDR3 in amino acids: CASSYLERVDGSEQFF. CDR3 DNA: TGCGCCAGCAGTTATCTAGAGCGAGTGGACGGGAGTGAGCAGTTCTTC.

J is TRBJ2-7 and V is TRBV30, with 10 positions matching TRBD2. J gave up 0 bases and V 5 bases, and 16 bases lay outside the gene matches. Germline values: CDR1 GTSNPN, CDR2 SVGIG (reference sequence). CDR3 length: 18 amino acids. CDR3 DNA: TGTGCCTGGTCCCCCCCCGGACTAGCGGCCAGAAGCTCCTACGAGCAGTACGTC. It translates to CAWSPPGLAARSSYEQYV.

The rearrangement links TRBV6-5 to TRBJ1-2; no definite D call. V lost 6 bases and J 7 bases, leaving 15 bases between the germline ends. CDR1 is MNHEY, CDR2 SVGAGI, per germline. The CDR3 has 13 residues. The CDR3 sequence: CASRPRESGGYTF. As DNA, the CDR3 is TGTGCCAGCAGACCCCGGGAATCAGGTGGCTACACCTTC.

The V call is TRBV6-2 or TRBV6-3, the J call TRBJ2-7; maybe TRBD2 (6 bases). Germline V CDR1 and CDR2: MNHEY, SVGEGT. The CDR3 is 15 amino acids. Trimming stripped 6 bases from V and 4 bases from J, with 19 bases between. The CDR3 is CASSGVFGTSYEQYV. In nucleotides, the CDR3 is TGTGCCAGCAGCGGAGTTTTCGGGACTTCTTACGAGCAGTACGTC.

The J gene is TRBJ1-5, the V gene TRBV6-2 or TRBV6-3, with 8 bases identical to TRBD1. CDR1 and CDR2 (germline): MNHEY, SVGEGT. J gave up 6 bases and V 6 bases, and 13 bases lay outside the gene matches. The CDR3 totals 16 residues. The CDR3 DNA reads TGTGCCAGCAGCCTACTCGACAGGGGAGAAGCTCAGCCCCAGCATTTT. Translation gives CASSLLDRGEAQPQHF.

V is TRBV7-9 and J is TRBJ2-1; 9 nucleotides align to TRBD2. The CDR3 loop spans 16 amino acids. CDR1 is SEHNR and CDR2 is FQNEAQ in the germline V gene (reference sequence). V gave up 1 base and J gave up 10 bases; unmatched junction bases: 11. In DNA form, the CDR3 reads TGTGCCAGCAGCTTAGTTCTTAGCGGGAGCGCGTACGAGCAGTTCTTC. Protein product: CASSLVLSGSAYEQFF.

This clone was detected once. The chain carries TRBV19 and TRBJ2-7, with a tentative D call TRBD1 (6 bases). In germline, CDR1 is LNHDA, CDR2 SQIVND (reference sequence). The CDR3 consists of 14 residues. Trimming shortened V by 2 bases and J by 2 bases, and 10 bases separated the two germline ends. The CDR3, as DNA: TGTGCCAGTAGTATAAAGGCAGGGGCCTACGAGCAGTACTTC. It translates to CASSIKAGAYEQYF.

This chain joins TRBV10-1 and TRBJ2-1; 12 bases agree with TRBD2. The CDR3 totals 16 residues. V dropped 5 bases and J dropped 6; count of bases not matched to a gene: 8. The germline CDR1 and CDR2 sequences are WNHNN and SYGVQD (reference sequence). DNA of the CDR3: TGCGCCAGCAGTACCCTAGCGGGGGGGCCGGGCAATGAGCAGTTCTTC. Translation gives CASSTLAGGPGNEQFF.

This chain connects TRBV19 to TRBJ2-7; 11 nucleotides align to TRBD2. CDR3 size: 16 residues. Germline loops: CDR1 LNHDA, CDR2 SQIVND (reference sequence). J was trimmed by 7 bases and V by 9 bases; bases with no gene match: 17. In nucleotides, the CDR3 is TGTGCCAGACCCCGCGTGGTGCTAGCGGGAGGTGGGGAGCAGTACGTC. Protein: CARPRVVLAGGGEQYV.

V is TRBV2 and J is TRBJ2-7, with 11 positions matching TRBD2. Germline lookup yields CDR1 SNHLY and CDR2 FYNNEI. With 6 bases clipped from V and 6 bases from J, the junction kept 4 bases outside the gene matches. The CDR3 contains 13 residues. The CDR3 nucleotides are TGTGCCAGCAGCATCGGGACTAGCGGCGAGCAGTACTTC. Protein product: CASSIGTSGEQYF. Full variable domain (rest looked up from reference TRBV2 and TRBJ2-7): EPEVTQTPSHQVTQMGQEVILRCVPISNHLYFYWYRQILGQKVEFLVSFYNNEISEKSEIFDDQFSVERPDGSNFTLKIRSTKLEDSAMYFCASSIGTSGEQYFGPGTRLTVT.

V gene TRBV12-3 or TRBV12-4 combines with J gene TRBJ2-7, with D tentatively TRBD1 (5 bases). V was pared by 6 bases and J by 4 bases, with 13 bases between. The CDR3 sequence is 13 residues long. The CDR3 region is CASSWGRGYEQYF. The CDR3 bases are TGTGCCAGCAGCTGGGGAAGGGGTTACGAGCAGTACTTC.

The rearrangement joins TRBV24-1 to TRBJ2-7, with D tentatively TRBD1 (6 bases). V was cut by 6 bases and J by 3 bases, with 17 bases left in between. The CDR3 is 15 residues long. The V gene's germline CDR1 is KGHDR and CDR2 SFDVKD. CDR3 in amino acids: CATSSSDRWGYEQYV. The CDR3 DNA reads TGTGCCACCAGTAGCTCCGACAGGTGGGGCTACGAGCAGTACGTC.

The genes are TRBV11-3 and TRBJ2-1, with TRBD1 matching over 9 bases. The CDR3 contains 14 residues. CDR1 is SGHNT, CDR2 YENEEA, per germline. The junction had 5 bases not matched to a gene; V was cut back by 5 bases and J by 6 bases. The CDR3 coding sequence is TGTGCCAGCAGCGACTCGGGACAGGGCAATGAGCAGTTCTTC. This encodes CASSDSGQGNEQFF.